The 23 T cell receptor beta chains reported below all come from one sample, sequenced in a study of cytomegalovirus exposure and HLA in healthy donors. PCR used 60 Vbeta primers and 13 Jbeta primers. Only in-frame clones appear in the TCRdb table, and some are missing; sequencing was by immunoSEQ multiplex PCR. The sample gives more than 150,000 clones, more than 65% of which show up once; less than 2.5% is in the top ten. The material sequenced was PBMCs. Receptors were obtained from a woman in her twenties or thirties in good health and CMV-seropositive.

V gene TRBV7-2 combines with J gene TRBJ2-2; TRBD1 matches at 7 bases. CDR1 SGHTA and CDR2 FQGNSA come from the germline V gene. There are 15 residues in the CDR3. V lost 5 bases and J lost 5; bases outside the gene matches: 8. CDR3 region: CASSPRDRFTGELFF. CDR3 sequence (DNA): TGTGCCAGCAGCCCCCGGGACAGATTTACCGGGGAGCTGTTTTTT.

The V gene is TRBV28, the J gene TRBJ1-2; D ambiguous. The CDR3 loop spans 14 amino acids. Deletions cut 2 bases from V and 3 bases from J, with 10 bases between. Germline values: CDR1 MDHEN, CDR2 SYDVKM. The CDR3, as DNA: TGTGCCAGCAGTTTAGCTTCAGCGGACTATGGCTACACCTTC. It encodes CASSLASADYGYTF.

The CDR3 sequence: CASSEGAYSGNTIYF. The CDR3 DNA reads TGCGCCAGCAGTGAGGGGGCTTACTCTGGAAACACCATATATTTT. The genes are TRBV10-1 and TRBJ1-3; D might be TRBD1 (5 bases). This CDR3 is 15 amino acids long. Deletions cut 2 bases from V and 0 bases from J, with 8 bases between. Germline V CDR1 and CDR2: WNHNN, SYGVQD (reference sequence).

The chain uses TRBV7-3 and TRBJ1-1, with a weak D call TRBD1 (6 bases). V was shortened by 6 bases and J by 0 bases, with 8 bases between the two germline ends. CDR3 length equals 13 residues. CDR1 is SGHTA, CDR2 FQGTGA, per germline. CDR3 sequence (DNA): TGTGCCAGCAGTTCAGGGGTGAACACTGAAGCTTTCTTT. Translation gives CASSSGVNTEAFF.

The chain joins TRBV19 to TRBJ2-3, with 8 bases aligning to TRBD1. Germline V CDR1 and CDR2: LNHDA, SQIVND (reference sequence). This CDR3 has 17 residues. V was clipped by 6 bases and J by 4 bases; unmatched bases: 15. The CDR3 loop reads CASSKETGVKWADTQYF. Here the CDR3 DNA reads TGTGCCAGTAGCAAGGAGACAGGGGTGAAGTGGGCAGATACGCAGTATTTT.

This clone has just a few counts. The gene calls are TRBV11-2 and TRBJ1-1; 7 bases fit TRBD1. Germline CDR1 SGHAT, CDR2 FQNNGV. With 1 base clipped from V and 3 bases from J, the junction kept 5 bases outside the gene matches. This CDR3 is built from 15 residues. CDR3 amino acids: CASSLVGRGDTEAFF. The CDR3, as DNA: TGTGCCAGCAGCTTAGTGGGCAGGGGGGACACTGAAGCTTTCTTT.

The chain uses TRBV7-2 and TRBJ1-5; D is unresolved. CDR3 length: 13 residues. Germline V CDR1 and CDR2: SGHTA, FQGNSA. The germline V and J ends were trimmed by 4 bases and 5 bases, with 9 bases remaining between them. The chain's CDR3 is CASSWRVDQPQHF. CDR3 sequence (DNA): TGTGCCAGCAGCTGGAGGGTTGATCAGCCCCAGCATTTT.

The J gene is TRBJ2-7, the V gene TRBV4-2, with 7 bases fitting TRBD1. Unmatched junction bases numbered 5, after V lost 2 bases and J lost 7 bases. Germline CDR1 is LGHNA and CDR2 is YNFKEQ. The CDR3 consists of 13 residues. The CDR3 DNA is TGTGCCAGCAGCCAAACAGGGGATGGTGAGCAGTACTTC. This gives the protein CASSQTGDGEQYF.

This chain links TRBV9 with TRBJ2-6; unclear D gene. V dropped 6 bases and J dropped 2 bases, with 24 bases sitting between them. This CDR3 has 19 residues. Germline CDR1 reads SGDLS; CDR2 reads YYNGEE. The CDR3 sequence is CASTSRPPARGPGANVLTF. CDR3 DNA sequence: TGTGCCAGCACCTCCCGACCCCCCGCGAGAGGCCCTGGGGCCAACGTCCTGACTTTC.

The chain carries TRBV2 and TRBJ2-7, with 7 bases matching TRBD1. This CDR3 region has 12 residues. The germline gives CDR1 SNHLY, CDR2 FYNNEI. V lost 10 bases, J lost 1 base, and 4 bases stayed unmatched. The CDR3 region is CATQTGSYEQYF. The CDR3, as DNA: TGTGCCACGCAGACAGGGTCCTACGAGCAGTACTTC.

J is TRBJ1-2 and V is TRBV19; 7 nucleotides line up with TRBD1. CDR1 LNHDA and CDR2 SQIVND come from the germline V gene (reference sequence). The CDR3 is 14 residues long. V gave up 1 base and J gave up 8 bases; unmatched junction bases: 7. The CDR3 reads CASSIAVQGWGYTF. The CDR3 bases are TGTGCCAGTAGTATAGCGGTACAGGGGTGGGGCTACACCTTC.

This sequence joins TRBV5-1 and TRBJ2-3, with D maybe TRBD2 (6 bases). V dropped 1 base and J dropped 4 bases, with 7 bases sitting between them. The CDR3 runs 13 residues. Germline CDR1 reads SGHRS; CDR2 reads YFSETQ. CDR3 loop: CASSLWGADTQYF. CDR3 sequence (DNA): TGCGCCAGCAGCTTGTGGGGGGCAGATACGCAGTATTTT.

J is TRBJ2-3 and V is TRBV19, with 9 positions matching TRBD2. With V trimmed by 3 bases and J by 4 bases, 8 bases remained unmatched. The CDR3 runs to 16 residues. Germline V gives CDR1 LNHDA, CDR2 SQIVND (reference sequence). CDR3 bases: TGTGCCAGTAGTATTTACCGCGGGGGGGCCTCAGATACGCAGTATTTT. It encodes CASSIYRGGASDTQYF.

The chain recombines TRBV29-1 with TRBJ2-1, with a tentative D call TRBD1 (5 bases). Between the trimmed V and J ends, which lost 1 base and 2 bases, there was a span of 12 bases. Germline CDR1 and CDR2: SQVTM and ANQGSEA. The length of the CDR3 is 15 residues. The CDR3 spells CSVEGEGDTYNEQFF. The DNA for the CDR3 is TGCAGCGTTGAAGGCGAAGGGGATACCTACAATGAGCAGTTCTTC.

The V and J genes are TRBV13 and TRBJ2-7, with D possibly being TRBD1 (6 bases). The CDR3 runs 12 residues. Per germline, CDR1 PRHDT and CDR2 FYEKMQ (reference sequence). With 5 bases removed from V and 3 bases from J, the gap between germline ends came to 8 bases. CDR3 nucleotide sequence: TGTGCCAGCAGCCTGACAGGCTACGAGCAGTACTTC. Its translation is CASSLTGYEQYF.

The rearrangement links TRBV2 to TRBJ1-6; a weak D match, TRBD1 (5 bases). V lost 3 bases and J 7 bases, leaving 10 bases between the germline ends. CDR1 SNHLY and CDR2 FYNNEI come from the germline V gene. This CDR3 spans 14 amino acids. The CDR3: CASSEQGPNSPLHF. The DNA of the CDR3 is TGTGCCAGCAGTGAGCAGGGCCCCAATTCACCCCTCCACTTT.

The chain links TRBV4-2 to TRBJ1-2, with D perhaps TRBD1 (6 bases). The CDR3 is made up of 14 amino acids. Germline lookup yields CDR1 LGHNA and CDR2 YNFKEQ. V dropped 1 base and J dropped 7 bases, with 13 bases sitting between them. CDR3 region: CASSQAGDRPGYTF. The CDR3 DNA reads TGTGCCAGCAGCCAAGCAGGGGACCGACCTGGCTACACCTTC.

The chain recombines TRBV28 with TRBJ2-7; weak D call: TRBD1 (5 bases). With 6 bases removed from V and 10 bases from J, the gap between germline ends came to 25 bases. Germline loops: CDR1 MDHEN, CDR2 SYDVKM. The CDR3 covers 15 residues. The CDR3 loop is CASSPQIGVPISQYF. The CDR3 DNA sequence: TGTGCCAGCAGCCCTCAAATAGGGGTCCCCATTTCCCAGTACTTC.

CDR3 sequence: CASTQLALSGNTIYF. The CDR3 bases are TGCGCCAGCACTCAACTTGCTCTCTCTGGAAACACCATATATTTT. This chain connects TRBV4-1 to TRBJ1-3, with no clear D. The V gene lost 7 bases and the J gene lost 0 bases, with 13 bases spanning the gap. The CDR3 extends over 15 amino acids. Germline CDR1 reads MGHRA; CDR2 reads YSYEKL.

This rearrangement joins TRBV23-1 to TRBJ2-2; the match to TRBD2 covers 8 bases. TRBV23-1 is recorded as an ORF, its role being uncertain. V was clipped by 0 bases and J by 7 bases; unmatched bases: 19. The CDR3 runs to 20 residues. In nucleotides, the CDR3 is TGCGCCAGCAGTCAATCCGGCGGGGGGCCATTGCCGGTCCAATTCGGGGAGCTGTTTTTT. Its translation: CASSQSGGGPLPVQFGELFF.

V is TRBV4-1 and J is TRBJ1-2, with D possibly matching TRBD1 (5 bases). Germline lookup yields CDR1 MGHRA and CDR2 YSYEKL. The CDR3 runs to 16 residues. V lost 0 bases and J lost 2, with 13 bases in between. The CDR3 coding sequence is TGCGCCAGCAGCCAAGATAGGCCAGGGAGGAACTATGGCTACACCTTC. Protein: CASSQDRPGRNYGYTF.

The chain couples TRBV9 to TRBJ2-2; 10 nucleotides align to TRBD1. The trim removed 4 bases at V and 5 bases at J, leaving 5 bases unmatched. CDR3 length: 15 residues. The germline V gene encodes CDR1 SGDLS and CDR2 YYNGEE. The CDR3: CASSWGTGDTGELFF. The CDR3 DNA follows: TGTGCCAGCAGCTGGGGGACAGGGGATACCGGGGAGCTGTTTTTT.

The CDR3 protein is CSVETGTGALYQQFF. The CDR3 DNA reads as TGCAGCGTCGAGACCGGGACAGGGGCTCTCTATCAGCAGTTCTTC. This chain connects TRBV29-1 to TRBJ2-1, with 10 bases aligning to TRBD1. The CDR3 loop spans 15 amino acids. Germline loops: CDR1 SQVTM, CDR2 ANQGSEA. V was clipped by 6 bases and J by 11 bases; unmatched bases: 16.